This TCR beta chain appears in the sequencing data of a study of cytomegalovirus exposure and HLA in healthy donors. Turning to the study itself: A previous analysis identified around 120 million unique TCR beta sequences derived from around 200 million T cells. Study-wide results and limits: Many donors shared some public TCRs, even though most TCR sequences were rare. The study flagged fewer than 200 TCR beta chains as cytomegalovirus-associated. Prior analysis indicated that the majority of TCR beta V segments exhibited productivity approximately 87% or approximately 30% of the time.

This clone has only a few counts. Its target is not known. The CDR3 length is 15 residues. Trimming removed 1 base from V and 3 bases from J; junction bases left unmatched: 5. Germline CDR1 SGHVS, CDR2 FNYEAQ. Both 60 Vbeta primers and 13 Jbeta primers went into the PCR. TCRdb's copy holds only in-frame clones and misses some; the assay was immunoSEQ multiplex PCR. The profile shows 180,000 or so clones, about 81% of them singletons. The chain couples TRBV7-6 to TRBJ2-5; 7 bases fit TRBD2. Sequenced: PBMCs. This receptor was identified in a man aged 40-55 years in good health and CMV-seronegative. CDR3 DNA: TGTGCCAGCAGCTTAGGTGGGAGGGGTAAAGAGACCCAGTACTTC. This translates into CASSLGGRGKETQYF.